Listed below are T cell receptor beta chains from one sample, sequenced in a study of monozygotic twins with inflammatory bowel disease. From its re-call of the 5' RACE reads, TCRdb lists each CDR3 protein once, without DNA. This table holds roughly 330,000 distinct CDR3 sequences. The sequenced material came from blood. Every receptor here comes from a human donor with ulcerative colitis or Crohn's disease, or a healthy co-twin of an affected twin (not recorded which). CDR3s include the opening cysteine and the closing phenylalanine or tryptophan. Each record gives: J gene, V gene, CDR3 protein.

>TRBJ2-1|TRBV5-1
CASRLRTEAYNEQFF
>TRBJ2-5|TRBV20-1
CSAREFPGVIQYF
>TRBJ2-7|TRBV15
CATRDSGGPRFYEQYF
>TRBJ2-2|TRBV12-3/TRBV12-4
CASSLVPPGLFF
>TRBJ2-3|TRBV7-6
CASSSETGLSSQYF
>TRBJ2-5|TRBV7-2
CASSLGRARETQYF
>TRBJ2-7|TRBV7-2
CASSLGGTSGNYEQYF
>TRBJ2-7|TRBV12-3/TRBV12-4
CASSFSPRTEQYF
>TRBJ2-1|TRBV5-1
CASTSGLVKDEQFF
>TRBJ2-5|TRBV11-2
CATSKGAGETQYF
>TRBJ1-4|TRBV7-2
CASSFGTGAGEKLFF
>TRBJ1-2|TRBV7-2
CASSPPGTLRGYTF
>TRBJ1-4|TRBV4-1
CASSDPEKLFF
>TRBJ1-1|TRBV9
CASTTGPMITEAFF
>TRBJ2-1|TRBV5-6
CASSPLTGAGNEQFF
>TRBJ1-1|TRBV4-1
CASSLPLNTEAFF
>TRBJ2-3|TRBV20-1
CSVGGAFADTQYF
>TRBJ1-1|TRBV29-1
CSVDQGGRTEAFF
>TRBJ2-1|TRBV5-1
CASSFLNPFKDRQRDNEQFF
>TRBJ2-7|TRBV28
CASSPPGVMNEQYF
>TRBJ2-4|TRBV4-1
CASSQDPREQNIQYF
>TRBJ2-7|TRBV3-1
CASSQFWDSPYEQYF
>TRBJ2-3|TRBV2
CASNGQGTDTQYF
>TRBJ2-6|TRBV11-1
CASSQQTTGGPRSYVLTF
>TRBJ2-7|TRBV20-1
CSAKGGVLPYEQYF
>TRBJ1-2|TRBV5-5
CASSLISGQDVF
>TRBJ2-7|TRBV5-1
CASSPGSAGLGEQYF
>TRBJ2-5|TRBV5-1
CASSLREPQETQYF
>TRBJ1-1|TRBV18
CASSPQQGGEAFF
>TRBJ1-2|TRBV28
CASSSIQPNYGYTF
>TRBJ2-7|TRBV5-1
CASGTGVFEQYF
>TRBJ2-7|TRBV3-1
CASSRQLAGGAEQYF
>TRBJ2-1|TRBV5-6
CASSLVGPGEQFF
>TRBJ2-3|TRBV20-1
CSARGPDTQYF
>TRBJ2-3|TRBV20-1
CSARGPPAGAGTDTQYF
>TRBJ2-3|TRBV20-1
CSAREKRGLTSTDTQYF
>TRBJ2-7|TRBV28
CASGGGSPYEQYF
>TRBJ1-5|TRBV6-2/TRBV6-3
CASTRTGYSNQPQHF
>TRBJ1-5|TRBV6-1
CASSEGTVGFNQPQHF
>TRBJ1-1|TRBV28
CASRSGGTLNTEAFF
>TRBJ1-6|TRBV3-1
CASSPPGTGSFSPLHF
>TRBJ2-5|TRBV4-1
CASSLGTSGVQETQYF
>TRBJ1-1|TRBV20-1
CSALGSGQPVTEAFF